This note documents a single T cell receptor beta chain sequence. Its antigen remains unknown. This entry is derived from a study of cytomegalovirus exposure and HLA in healthy donors. Study-level background: Of some 400 genotyped donors, 81% grouped in the Caucasian-associated ancestry cluster.

Germline-derived CDR1 and CDR2 are MGHDK and SYGVNS. The length of the CDR3 is 17 residues. The V gene end was trimmed by 5 bases and the J gene end by 10 bases; junction bases not matched to a gene: 14. 60 Vbeta and 13 Jbeta primers were used in PCR. The protocol was immunoSEQ multiplex PCR, while the TCRdb copy is restricted to in-frame clones and leaves out a portion. In the table there are 150,000 to 250,000 clones, more than 65% of which are singletons. Study-level findings and limits: A few chains tied to CMV proved CMV antigen-specific in vitro. The authors listed around 150 TCR beta chains as cytomegalovirus-associated.

Sequencing was carried out using PBMCs. The TCR was taken from a girl aged 10 to 17 in good health and CMV-seropositive. This chain joins TRBV25-1 and TRBJ1-6, with 10 bases that match TRBD1. The CDR3 nucleotides read TGTGCCAGCAGTACGCGGAAAGGGACAGGGGTGACCTCACCCCTCCACTTT. It yields the protein CASSTRKGTGVTSPLHF.